Listed here are 15 T cell receptor beta chains from one sample, sequenced in a study of PD-1 blockade in classical Hodgkin lymphoma. The time point is: cycle 4 day 1 (C4D1), after 5 to 7 weeks of nivolumab. Patients all relapsed after autologous stem cell transplantation, and there was variation in brentuximab vedotin exposure. The data were produced by immunoSEQ multiplex PCR, yet TCRdb's version contains in-frame clones alone and is incomplete. Seen here are approximately 93,000 clones, roughly 78% observed once, and the top ten hold roughly 10%. The sample here was peripheral blood mononuclear cells (PBMCs), taken before the fourth cycle of nivolumab. Source of these receptors: a human donor with classical Hodgkin lymphoma.

The CDR3 sequence: CASSKSGRPSYNEQFF. The CDR3, as DNA: TGTGCCAGCAGCAAGAGCGGGAGGCCCTCCTACAATGAGCAGTTCTTC. V and J are TRBV5-4 and TRBJ2-1, with 9 bases identical to TRBD2. The CDR3 is 16 residues long. The trim removed 4 bases at V and 0 bases at J, leaving 5 bases unmatched. The germline CDR1 and CDR2 sequences are SGHNT and YYREEE (reference sequence).

This clone has only a few counts. This rearrangement joins TRBV19 to TRBJ1-2, with 7 bases fitting TRBD1. The CDR3 totals 17 residues. Germline CDR1 LNHDA, CDR2 SQIVND (reference sequence). V dropped 2 bases and J dropped 1; count of bases not matched to a gene: 10. CDR3 coding DNA: TGTGCCAGTAGTATACGGGGACAGAAAAACCTTAACTATGGCTACACCTTC. This translates into CASSIRGQKNLNYGYTF. Based on the CDR3 plus reference TRBV19 and TRBJ1-2, the full variable domain is DGGITQSPKYLFRKEGQNVTLSCEQNLNHDAMYWYRQDPGQGLRLIYYSQIVNDFQKGDIAEGYSVSREKKESFPLTVTSAQKNPTAFYLCASSIRGQKNLNYGYTFGSGTRLTVV.

The chain recombines TRBV19 with TRBJ2-7, with 8 bases aligning to TRBD1. CDR3 length: 15 residues. Germline trimming cut 5 bases from V and 3 bases from J; bases unmatched to any gene: 9. Germline CDR1 LNHDA, CDR2 SQIVND (reference sequence). The CDR3 is CASSPSGQGGYEQYF. The CDR3, as DNA: TGTGCCAGTAGTCCGTCCGGACAGGGAGGCTACGAGCAGTACTTC.

The rearrangement uses TRBV2 and TRBJ2-1; 7 bases line up with TRBD1. The CDR3 sequence is 18 residues long. Trimming at V came to 6 bases and at J to 0 bases, leaving 14 bases not matched to a gene. Germline CDR1 reads SNHLY; CDR2 reads FYNNEI. CDR3 in amino acids: CASRPGQTYPSSYNEQFF. The CDR3 region has the DNA TGTGCCAGCAGACCGGGACAGACCTACCCAAGCTCCTACAATGAGCAGTTCTTC.

This clone was picked up many times. The chain is built from TRBV5-4 and TRBJ2-3; 10 nucleotides align to TRBD2. This CDR3 comprises 18 residues. V lost 0 bases, J lost 5 bases, and 12 bases stayed unmatched. Germline V gene lookup returns CDR1 SGHNT and CDR2 YYREEE (reference sequence). Written as DNA, the CDR3 is TGTGCCAGCAGCTTGGGCCCCGCTAGCGGGAGTGCGGTAGATACGCAGTATTTT. Its protein product is CASSLGPASGSAVDTQYF.

This clone has a single count. The J gene is TRBJ2-7, the V gene TRBV7-9, with a tentative D call TRBD2 (6 bases). Germline values: CDR1 SEHNR, CDR2 FQNEAQ (reference sequence). The CDR3 is made up of 15 amino acids. Trimming took 6 bases from V and 0 from J, leaving 15 bases between them. This chain's CDR3 is CASSQAPGGSYEQYF. The CDR3 bases are TGTGCCAGCAGTCAGGCCCCCGGGGGCTCCTACGAGCAGTACTTC.

The chain uses TRBV10-3 and TRBJ1-2; 7 nucleotides align to TRBD1. CDR1 is ENHRY and CDR2 is SYGVKD in the germline V gene. Unmatched junction bases numbered 11, after V lost 8 bases and J lost 8 bases. The CDR3 runs to 13 residues. DNA for the CDR3: TGTGCCATCCGAGCTGAACAGGGGTCAGGCTACACCTTC. This codes for CAIRAEQGSGYTF.

This clone was seen just once. This chain connects TRBV5-1 to TRBJ1-2; no reliable D call. Trimming cost V 0 bases and J 2 bases, with 5 bases left between them. The CDR3 has 13 amino acids. Germline V gene lookup returns CDR1 SGHRS and CDR2 YFSETQ. CDR3 in amino acids: CASSLVGNYGYTF. The DNA of the CDR3 is TGCGCCAGCAGCTTGGTGGGGAACTATGGCTACACCTTC.

The V call is TRBV28, the J call TRBJ2-7; a possible D gene is TRBD2 (6 bases). The CDR3 runs 15 residues. From germline, CDR1 is MDHEN and CDR2 SYDVKM. V was clipped by 6 bases and J by 1 base, with 16 bases between them. CDR3 region: CASSLSGQRSYEQYF. The CDR3 nucleotides are TGTGCCAGCAGCCTTAGCGGCCAGAGATCCTACGAGCAGTACTTC.

The rearrangement links TRBV5-1 to TRBJ1-1, with 7 bases that match TRBD1. Per germline, CDR1 SGHRS and CDR2 YFSETQ. Losses at the gene ends were 0 bases for V and 0 bases for J; bases not matched to a gene: 5. The CDR3 totals 16 residues. The CDR3 nucleotides read TGCGCCAGCAGCTTGGGCAGGGGGTCCCTGAACACTGAAGCTTTCTTT. As protein: CASSLGRGSLNTEAFF.

The CDR3 bases are TGTGCCAGTAGTATTGCGGCCAGCTTTTATGGCTACACCTTC. Protein: CASSIAASFYGYTF. V usage is TRBV19 and J usage is TRBJ1-2; D not resolved. The length of the CDR3 is 14 residues. The germline V and J ends were trimmed by 3 bases and 5 bases, with 13 bases remaining between them. Per the germline V gene, CDR1 is LNHDA and CDR2 is SQIVND (reference sequence).

This chain uses TRBV9 with TRBJ2-1; 15 bases are shared with TRBD2. The trim removed 0 bases at V and 4 bases at J, leaving 2 bases unmatched. The CDR3 has 17 amino acids. Germline assignment: CDR1 SGDLS and CDR2 YYNGEE. Here the CDR3 reads CASSVVGTSGGYNEQFF. CDR3 nucleotides: TGTGCCAGCAGCGTAGTCGGGACTAGCGGGGGGTACAATGAGCAGTTCTTC. The full variable domain, its missing parts supplied by reference TRBV9 and TRBJ2-1, is DSGVTQTPKHLITATGQRVTLRCSPRSGDLSVYWYQQSLDQGLQFLIQYYNGEERAKGNILERFSAQQFPDLHSELNLSSLELGDSALYFCASSVVGTSGGYNEQFFGPGTRLTVL.

CDR3 nucleotides: TGCGCCAGCAGCCAAGATGCAGGGCTAGCGGGAGGGGAAGAGACCCAGTACTTC. Amino acids: CASSQDAGLAGGEETQYF. The chain employs TRBV4-3 and TRBJ2-5; 12 positions agree with TRBD2. This CDR3 has 18 residues. Germline lookup yields CDR1 LGHNA and CDR2 YSLEER. V was clipped by 0 bases and J by 3 bases; unmatched bases: 8.

Remarks on this clone: Different DNA sequences within this sample yield the same CDR3. V is TRBV29-1 and J is TRBJ1-1, with D possibly matching TRBD1 (5 bases). Germline V gene data show CDR1 as SQVTM and CDR2 as ANQGSEA. V lost 8 bases to trimming and J lost 3 bases, with 13 bases between them. CDR3 length equals 12 residues. CDR3 DNA sequence: TGCAGCCATGGGGACGGGGACACTGAAGCTTTCTTT. This gives the protein CSHGDGDTEAFF.

In this sample, this clone turned up once. The chain employs TRBV7-9 and TRBJ2-1; unclear D gene. In germline, CDR1 is SEHNR, CDR2 FQNEAQ (reference sequence). With 2 bases removed from V and 8 bases from J, the gap between germline ends came to 4 bases. CDR3 length: 11 amino acids. Here the CDR3 reads CASSLRYEQFF. CDR3 bases: TGTGCCAGCAGCTTACGGTATGAGCAGTTCTTC.